This T cell receptor beta chain was obtained from a study of OX40 agonist ivuxolimab in advanced cancers. Some background on the complete study: Ivuxolimab was a fully human IgG2 agonistic monoclonal antibody targeting the costimulatory receptor OX40 (CD134). Patients were allowed to have had prior anti-PD-1, anti-PD-L1 or anti-CTLA-4 therapy, and 40% to 45% of the dose-escalation patients had previously received checkpoint inhibitors. The purpose of peripheral TCRbeta sequencing was to test whether ivuxolimab changed TCR sequence diversity and led to clonal T-cell expansion. Partial responses were achieved by three dose-escalation patients, of whom one had hepatocellular carcinoma and two had cutaneous melanoma. The paper reports the monotherapy dose-escalation portion (N of about 47 patients) of the phase I ivuxolimab trial. Among the roughly 52 dose-escalation patients, roughly 20 had hepatocellular carcinoma, about 15 melanoma, 9 renal cell carcinoma and 9 head and neck cancer. The dose-escalation cohort was roughly 83% male with a mean age of around 62 years, ranging from roughly 20 to 80. Intravenous ivuxolimab was administered to patients every 2 weeks at six dose levels: 0.01, 0.1, 0.3, 1.5, 3 and 10 mg/kg. Study-level results and caveats: Low levels of normalized T-cell clonal expansion were also seen in some patients who did not respond. On average, CD8+ T cells showed more expanded clones than CD4+ T cells after ivuxolimab. Partial responders in the 0.1-3.0 mg/kg groups had among the lowest normalized peripheral clonal expansion, especially among CD8+ T cells. At doses of 0.1 to 3.0 mg/kg, clonal expansion of both CD4+ and CD8+ T cells in blood was seen between baseline and week 6. The antigen specificity of the clonally expanded peripheral T cells was not determined.

Genomic DNA was isolated from the sorted cells so that the TCRbeta CDR3 region could be sequenced. TCRbeta CDR3 regions were sequenced using the immunoSEQ Assay. TCRdb mirrors the immuneACCESS table, restricted to in-frame sequences. Some clones are absent from its copies; in checked studies, under half trace to an unresolved V gene, and the reason for the others is unknown. Counted in this sample were roughly 81,000 clones; 70% to 90% of them appeared once. The ten largest clonotypes hold about 0.45% of the sample. A word on this clone: No cognate antigen has been identified for it. No base-level quality is on record; no much larger clone is a single base apart.

Patients with a history of autoimmune disease or receiving systemic immunosuppression were excluded from the trial. Peripheral blood for TCR sequencing was collected from all dose cohorts at baseline, on cycle 4 day 1, and on cycle 7 day 1. Samples came from an open-label, multicenter, first-in-human phase I dose-escalation trial of ivuxolimab. Adults with locally advanced or metastatic melanoma, renal cell carcinoma, hepatocellular carcinoma or head and neck squamous cell carcinoma were enrolled in the trial. Before TCR sequencing, CD4+ and CD8+ T cells were separately sorted from peripheral blood. The sequences come from CD4+ or CD8+ T cells sorted from blood, collected in a trial of the OX40 agonist ivuxolimab. The clonotype originates from an adult with an advanced solid tumor such as melanoma, head and neck, liver or kidney cancer.

The CDR3 sequence is CASSVDFSTDTQYF. At the DNA level, the sequence is TGTGCCAGCAGCGTCGACTTCAGCACAGATACGCAGTATTTT. The V and J segments used are TRBV9 and TRBJ2-3; confidence is insufficient to name the D gene. V drops 2 bases and J drops 0 bases, leaving 7 bases in between. Via the germline V gene, CDR1 is SGDLS and CDR2 YYNGEE. Measured from the cysteine to the phenylalanine, the CDR3 is 14 residues long. The retained sequence is limited to the CDR3, 42 bases, with the frame set at the first base.